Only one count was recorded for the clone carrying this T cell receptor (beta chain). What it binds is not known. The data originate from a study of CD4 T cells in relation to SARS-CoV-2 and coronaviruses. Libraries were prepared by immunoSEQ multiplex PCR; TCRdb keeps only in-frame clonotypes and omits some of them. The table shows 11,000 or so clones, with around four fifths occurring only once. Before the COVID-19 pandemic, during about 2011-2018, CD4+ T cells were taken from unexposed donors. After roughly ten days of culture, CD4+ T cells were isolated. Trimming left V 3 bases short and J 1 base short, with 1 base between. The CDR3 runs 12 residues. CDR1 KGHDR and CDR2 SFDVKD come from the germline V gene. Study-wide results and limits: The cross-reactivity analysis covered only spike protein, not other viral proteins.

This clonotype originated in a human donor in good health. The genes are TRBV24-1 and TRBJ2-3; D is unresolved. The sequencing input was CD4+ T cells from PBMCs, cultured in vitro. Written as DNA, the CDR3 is TGTGCCACCAGTGATGGCACAGATACGCAGTATTTT. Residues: CATSDGTDTQYF.